This T cell receptor (beta chain) was recorded in a study of metastatic and nonmetastatic thyroid tumors (dated by TCRdb to 2018 to 2021). Regarding the research as a whole: For patients with malignant and with benign thyroid disease, the researchers compared repertoires between peripheral blood samples and tumor or nodule tissue samples. What the work shows at the level of the full study, not this receptor alone: TCR beta diversity was reported as significantly higher in malignant tumors than in benign nodules, in both blood and tumor samples.

This clone was seen at least ten times. The antigen it recognizes is unknown. Base qualities are missing; no much larger clone stands one base away. In the same sample, other DNA sequences code for this CDR3. Before undergoing thyroid surgery, none of the patients had been given any kind of treatment. Using T-cell receptor beta sequencing, the study looked back at clinical samples from patients collected from about 2011 to 2018. The receptor library was made with PCR. Data came from an Illumina HiSeq 4000. High-throughput sequencing was used to profile the CDR3 region of the TCR beta-chain in every patient. As for how the authors treated the data: CDR3 differences across clinicopathological groups were used to build a classifier for discriminating distant-metastatic papillary thyroid cancer patients. Repertoire diversity was assessed with the Shannon index, and tumor-blood repertoire similarity with the Morisita-Horn index. In-frame beta chains were kept once TCRdb had trimmed the public reads at Q25 with fastp and called clones with MiXCR. None of the V and J calls come from the authors' own analysis; TCRdb made them. This sample is represented by roughly 59,000 clones; roughly 15% of them were singletons. Roughly a tenth of the sample belongs to the ten largest clones.

The source is a male donor with papillary thyroid cancer or a benign thyroid nodule (not recorded which). Some clones in this sample may be carry-over from other donors' samples. What was sequenced was blood.

CDR3 protein: CASTEVQTQPQHF. Read as DNA, the sequence is TGTGCCAGCACCGAAGTCCAGACCCAGCCCCAGCATTTT. The sequence is built from TRBV6-1 and TRBJ1-5; confidence is insufficient to name the D gene. The germline V gene supplies CDR1 MNHNS and CDR2 SASEGT. Cut back by 7 bases and 7 bases, the V and J ends lie 14 bases apart. Including the terminal cysteine and phenylalanine, the CDR3 comprises 13 residues. Only the CDR3 region is kept as DNA, spanning 39 bases read in frame from base 1.